This T cell receptor (beta chain) is drawn from a study of blood T cells in healthy people across ages. A few counts support this clonotype. Antigen unknown. Whole-study findings and limits: The lack of PBMC sorting stopped any conclusive naive versus antigen-experienced comparison.

Then a second PCR, running about 6 to 12 cycles, was carried out with a sample-barcoded 5' primer and a J-beta primer mix. TCRdb independently ran MiXCR on the 5' RACE reads; one entry per CDR3 protein. This table holds almost 1 million distinct CDR3 sequences, about 51% found once. This CDR3 has 14 amino acids. Unmatched junction bases numbered 5, after V lost 5 bases and J lost 4 bases. Looked up from germline, CDR1 is DFQATT and CDR2 is SNEGSKA (reference sequence). The receptor's source is a woman in her sixties or seventies in good health. V usage is TRBV20-1 and J usage is TRBJ2-1, with TRBD2 identical over 10 bases. The sample comprised blood. CDR3 sequence: CSAPTSGIYNEQFF. CDR3 DNA: TGCAGTGCTCCAACTAGCGGGATTTACAATGAGCAGTTCTTC.